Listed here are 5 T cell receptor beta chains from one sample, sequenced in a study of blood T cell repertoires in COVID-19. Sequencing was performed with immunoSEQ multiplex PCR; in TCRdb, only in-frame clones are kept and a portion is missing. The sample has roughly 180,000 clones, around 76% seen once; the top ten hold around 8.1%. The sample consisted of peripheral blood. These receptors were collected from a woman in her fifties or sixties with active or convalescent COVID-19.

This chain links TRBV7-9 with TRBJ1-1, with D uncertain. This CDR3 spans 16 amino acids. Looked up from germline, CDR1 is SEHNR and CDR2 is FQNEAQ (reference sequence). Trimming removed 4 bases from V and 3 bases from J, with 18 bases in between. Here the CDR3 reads CASSSSPSGPYTEAFF. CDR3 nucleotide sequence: TGTGCCAGCAGCTCAAGCCCCTCTGGGCCTTACACTGAAGCTTTCTTT.

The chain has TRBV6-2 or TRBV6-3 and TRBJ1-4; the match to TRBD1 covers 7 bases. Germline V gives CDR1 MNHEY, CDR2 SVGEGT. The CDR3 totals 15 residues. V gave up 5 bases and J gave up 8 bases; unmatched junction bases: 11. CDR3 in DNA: TGTGCCAGCAGTAAGACAGGGCTGGTTGGAGAAAAACTGTTTTTT. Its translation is CASSKTGLVGEKLFF.

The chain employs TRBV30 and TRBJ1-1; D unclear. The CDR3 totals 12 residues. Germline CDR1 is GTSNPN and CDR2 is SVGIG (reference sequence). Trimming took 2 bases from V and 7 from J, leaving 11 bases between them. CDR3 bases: TGTGCCTGGAGTCATATGGCAGATGAAGCTTTCTTT. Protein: CAWSHMADEAFF.

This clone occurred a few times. In DNA, the CDR3 is TGTGCCAGCAGCTTGAACGTGGGAGCCCCCTACAATGAGCAGTTCTTC. Translated: CASSLNVGAPYNEQFF. The chain has TRBV5-8 and TRBJ2-1; perhaps TRBD2 as D (5 bases). V was shortened by 1 base and J by 2 bases, with 13 bases between the two germline ends. This CDR3 has 16 residues. Germline CDR1 SGHTS, CDR2 YDEGEE.

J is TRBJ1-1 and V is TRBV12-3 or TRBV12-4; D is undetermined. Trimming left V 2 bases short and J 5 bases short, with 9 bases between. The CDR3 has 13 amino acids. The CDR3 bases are TGTGCCAGCAGTTTATCTTGGGCAACTGAAGCTTTCTTT. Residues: CASSLSWATEAFF.